The text below deals with one T cell receptor beta chain. Its antigen remains unidentified. The input lacks base qualities; no much larger clone sits a single base away. This sample is part of a study of untreated major depressive disorder (dated by TCRdb to the late 2010s). For the study in its entirety: This cross-sectional case-control study compared T cell phenotype and TCR repertoire between antidepressant-free major depressive disorder patients and individually matched non-depressed controls. The TCRbeta sequencing followed up on differences in Vbeta 5.1, Vbeta 11 and Vbeta 22 usage that flow cytometry had shown in the whole cohort.

Each depressed patient was pairwise matched to a non-depressed control for sex, age, current smoking status and body mass index. All participants were of European descent. Controls had no mood disorder either currently or in their lifetime and had a Quick Inventory of Depressive Symptoms-Self Report score of 5 or lower. Participants were excluded if they had major medical conditions, Axis I/II comorbidities, regular medication or illicit drug use, or weekly alcohol intake above 100 g. Roughly 30 ml of peripheral blood was collected from each participant into EDTA tubes. CD4+ T cells were purified from thawed PBMCs by magnetic negative selection with the BD IMag Human CD4 T Lymphocyte Enrichment Set. A purity of about 95% was typically achieved with the CD4+ enrichment method, as confirmed by flow cytometry. TCRbeta sequencing was performed on a subgroup of roughly 5 case-control pairs selected blind to chemokine receptor expression and flow-cytometric repertoire skewing results. All blood samples were collected in the morning at 8:00 a.m., and PBMCs were isolated by Ficoll-Hypaque gradient centrifugation. PBMCs were cryopreserved by gradual cooling to -80°C and stored in liquid nitrogen until assayed.

Findings and caveats that apply to the study as a whole: Higher TRBV05-01 (Vbeta 5.1) usage among CD4+ T cells of depressed patients compared with controls was confirmed by sequencing, with p = 0.040 in a one-tailed test. In the sequencing data, TRBV25-01 and TRBV02-01 usage matched the flow-cytometry pattern without reaching statistical significance. Because of strict matching and exclusion criteria, the study sample was comparatively small, which limits how generalizable the findings are. For the sequencing comparisons, one-tailed planned tests were applied to only three preselected Vbeta families. In every sequenced subject, the top five TRBV05-01 clones were all identified as private clones.

The germline V gene gives CDR1 as ENHRY and CDR2 as SYGVKD. V sheds 4 bases and J sheds 2 bases, leaving 12 bases between their ends. CDR3 length: 14 amino acids, cysteine to phenylalanine. Kept here is only the CDR3 DNA, which spans 42 bases and is read in frame from base 1. The Qiagen DNeasy Blood and Tissue Kit was used to extract total genomic DNA from purified CD4+ T cells. Following immunoSEQ immunosequencing protocols, the TCRbeta CDR3 region, as defined by IMGT, was amplified and sequenced. In the authors' own workflow: Raw sequence data were preprocessed by the immunoSEQ service for PCR and sequencing error correction. The sequence data were imported into the immunoSEQ Analyzer and were further analyzed using VDJtools v1.0.7. The paired Wilcoxon signed-rank test was used to test differences between patients and controls. Imported from immuneACCESS, the table was reduced by TCRdb to in-frame sequences with V and J called. These copies leave out some clones; in studies compared against another copy, an unresolved V gene accounts for under half, and the cause of the remainder is not known. Clonal size and the V and J genes are those of that table, whereas D and trimming came from the DNA. The sample contains approximately 20,000 clones, approximately 87% of them found a single time. Of the sample, 0.8% to 0.9% falls within the top ten clones.

The V and J genes are TRBV10-3 and TRBJ2-7; the D gene is perhaps TRBD1 or TRBD2, as each covers 5 bases. The specimen was CD4+ T cells from PBMCs. The clonotype was recovered from a woman under 40 in good health. The sequenced DNA: TGTGCCATCAGTGTCGGGACGGAACCCTACGAGCAGTACTTC. It translates as CAISVGTEPYEQYF.